This T cell receptor beta chain was sequenced in a study of blood T cell repertoires in COVID-19. Per the germline V gene, CDR1 is SGHTA and CDR2 is FQGNSA. CDR3 length equals 13 residues. V dropped 5 bases and J dropped 5; count of bases not matched to a gene: 3. Profiling relied on immunoSEQ multiplex PCR, and the TCRdb table lists in-frame clones only, not all of them. Here the sample spans 200,000 to 250,000 clones, around 81% being singletons. The chain recombines TRBV7-2 with TRBJ2-5; 9 nucleotides line up with TRBD2. Sequences were obtained from peripheral blood. The receptor comes from a woman between 65 and 79 years old with acute or convalescent COVID-19. The DNA of the CDR3 is TGTGCCAGCAGCGGTAGCGGGGGTGAGACCCAGTACTTC. It specifies CASSGSGGETQYF. The variable domain in full, completed from reference TRBV7-2 and TRBJ2-5, reads GAGVSQSPSNKVTEKGKDVELRCDPISGHTALYWYRQSLGQGLEFLIYFQGNSAPDKSGLPSDRFSAERTGGSVSTLTIQRTQQEDSAVYLCASSGSGGETQYFGPGTRLLVL.